Described below is a single TCR beta chain sequence and its context. There are a few counts of this clone. What antigen it recognizes has not been identified. The input lacks base qualities; no much larger clone sits a single base away. A single peripheral blood draw of about 116 mL on average was collected from each donor into heparinised tubes. Naive, central memory, regulatory and stem cell-like memory CD4+ T cells were sorted on a BD FACSAria II using a panel including CD45RO, CCR7, CD25, CD127, CD95 and CD27. A purity above 95% was achieved for all sorted populations. Right away, PBMCs were isolated by Lymphoprep density gradient centrifugation and were stained directly, with no culture step. So that batch effects would be minimized, each experiment stained and sorted samples in pairs, pairing one healthy donor with one patient. This specimen comes from a study of beta chain features in type 1 diabetes (dated by TCRdb to 2017 to 2018). Looking at the study overall: Mean age, gender distribution, total cell number and subset yield were not different between patients and healthy donors. A total of approximately 110,000,000 sorted cells were examined across all samples, and a strong correlation was observed between cell number per subset and RNA yield. Whereas all 28 donors provided naive and central memory subsets, regulatory and stem cell-like memory subsets were isolated from just 8 patients and roughly 8 healthy donors. The study compared the TCRB repertoires of sorted circulating CD4+ T cell subsets in recently diagnosed type 1 diabetes patients with those in matched healthy donors.

The entire isolated RNA was reverse transcribed using the High Capacity cDNA Reverse Transcription Kit, and thus expressed TCRB transcripts were sequenced. Deep immunoSEQ sequencing was applied to naive, central memory and regulatory T cell samples, giving an average of roughly 3.5 million total reads per sample. After sorted cells were lysed in RLT buffer, RNA was extracted with DNase-treated RNeasy Micro or Mini kits, with the choice depending on cell number. To prevent cross-contamination, every cell subset was processed on its own, while patient and healthy donor samples were processed together. The immunoSEQ multiplex PCR was used to amplify TCRB sequences from cDNA, generating 87-bp fragments that spanned the CDR3 region. Sequencing of the amplicons was performed on the Illumina HiSeq platform. Processing in the source paper ran as follows. PCR bias was corrected computationally using synthetic template baselines, and reads within Hamming distance 2 were collapsed, with unmergeable singletons discarded. Reads were aligned to IMGT to assign V, D and J genes, CDR3 length, and insertions or deletions at six rearrangement sites. Clonotype counts were normalized to sorted cell number within each subset before computing true diversity and Gini coefficients with the tcR R package. The overlap coefficient, calculated on TCRB nucleotide sequences, was used to quantify repertoire sharing. Out-of-frame TCRB sequences from naive cells were analyzed as a proxy for the pre-selection repertoire. Sourced from immuneACCESS, this table was stored by TCRdb with only in-frame sequences that have V and J called. A share of the clones is absent; for the studies checked, an unresolved V gene accounts for under half, and the remainder has no known explanation. The V and J calls and clone size are taken from that table; D and trimming were inferred from the DNA. This sample comprises around 360,000 clones, roughly 12% of them detected only once. The ten most abundant clones make up about 0.01% of the sample.

Broad study findings and their caveats: HLA sub-analyses involved small numbers of individuals, so any influence of HLA type on TCRB rearrangement remained unresolved. Type 1 diabetes patients showed a moderate but significant shortening of TCRB CDR3 length in all four CD4+ subsets. Sequencing cDNA rather than genomic DNA could over-represent highly expressing activated cells, although activation and CD3 levels did not differ between groups. PCR might favor shorter templates, but patient and control samples were amplified and corrected together, so any skew would affect both groups equally. At VDJ recombination sites, patients with type 1 diabetes made fewer insertions and deleted more nucleotides, a pattern implying thymic rearrangement abnormalities. Naive, central memory and regulatory TCRB repertoires appeared to be more similar among patients than among healthy donors.

V is clipped by 1 base and J by 4 bases, and the sequence between their germline boundaries is 4 bases long. Its CDR3 holds 12 amino acids, cysteine through phenylalanine. Solely the CDR3 DNA is kept, with 36 bases framed from the first base. From a lookup of the germline V gene, CDR1 and CDR2 are LGHNT and FRNRAP. The origin of this receptor is a woman aged 18-35 years with type 1 diabetes. Sequencing was carried out using naive CD4+ T cells from blood. This specimen's cell subset or site label, interpreted: true naive CD4+ T cells. The chain uses TRBV12-5 and TRBJ2-5; confidence is insufficient to name the D gene. The sequence in DNA is TGTGCTAGTGGTTTGGACGGAGAGACCCAGTACTTC. This yields the protein CASGLDGETQYF.